Listed below are T cell receptor beta chains from one sample, sequenced in a study of beta chain features in type 1 diabetes. Data came from immunoSEQ multiplex PCR; TCRdb stores just in-frame clones and leaves some out. The sample lists about 450,000 clones; around 10% were seen once. Sequencing input: naive CD4+ T cells from blood. The receptor source for this set is a woman younger than 35 in good health. Each CDR3 is given with its conserved first and last residue.

v_gene	j_gene	CDR3aa
TRBV5-1	TRBJ2-3	CASSLAVQDRDTQYF
TRBV25-1	TRBJ2-7	CASSPSGPGFGQYF
TRBV4-3	TRBJ2-5	CASSHRTGEETQYF
TRBV11-2	TRBJ2-5	CASSWGGTQYF
TRBV29-1	TRBJ1-1	CSVDRGANTEAFF
TRBV7-8	TRBJ1-4	CASSPRDRVIEKLFF
TRBV7-2	TRBJ2-3	CASSPTGLAGGGDTQYF
TRBV7-2	TRBJ2-1	CASSPTPGPIGGEQFF
TRBV6-6	TRBJ1-5	CASSSQSNQPQHF
TRBV9	TRBJ2-3	CASSPGVNTQYF
TRBV6-1	TRBJ2-1	CASSEVGRDEQFF
TRBV7-2	TRBJ2-6	CASSLSPSGANVLTF
TRBV4-1	TRBJ1-5	CASSQDPRSYFYNQPQHF
TRBV13	TRBJ2-1	CASSLHRGYSGNEQFF
TRBV7-3	TRBJ1-5	CASSLARGQPQHF